This T cell receptor beta chain was sequenced in a study of cytomegalovirus exposure and HLA in healthy donors. The PCR had 60 Vbeta and 13 Jbeta primers. Sequenced by immunoSEQ multiplex PCR; TCRdb stores in-frame clones only, minus some. The repertoire includes some 190,000 clones, approximately 86% of them detected once, and 0.31% sits in the top ten. The CDR3 is 14 residues long. Unmatched junction bases numbered 8, after V lost 7 bases and J lost 8 bases. Germline assignment: CDR1 SEHNR and CDR2 FQNEAQ (reference sequence). Sequencing was performed on PBMCs. The rearrangement uses TRBV7-9 and TRBJ1-4, with 9 bases fitting TRBD1. This sequence was found in a woman younger than 45 in good health and CMV-seronegative. In DNA form, the CDR3 reads TGTGCCAGCACGGACAGGGGAAAGAACGAAAAACTGTTTTTT. Residues: CASTDRGKNEKLFF.